The TCR beta chain under discussion was sequenced for a study of T cell responses to AZD1222 COVID-19 vaccine. Germline V lookup: CDR1 SNHLY, CDR2 FYNNEI. The V gene lost 8 bases and the J gene lost 10 bases, with 21 bases spanning the gap. This CDR3 is 14 amino acids long. Assay: immunoSEQ multiplex PCR; the TCRdb copy retains only in-frame clones and omits some. This table has some 150,000 clones, around 87% appearing once. The sequence came from an adult who received the AZD1222 COVID-19 vaccine. The sequencing used peripheral blood, collected 28 days after the second AZD1222 dose. This chain connects TRBV2 to TRBJ2-1, with D possibly matching TRBD2 (6 bases). The CDR3 sequence: CASPGRQISPEQFF. DNA for the CDR3: TGTGCCAGCCCCGGGAGACAGATTTCACCCGAGCAGTTCTTC.